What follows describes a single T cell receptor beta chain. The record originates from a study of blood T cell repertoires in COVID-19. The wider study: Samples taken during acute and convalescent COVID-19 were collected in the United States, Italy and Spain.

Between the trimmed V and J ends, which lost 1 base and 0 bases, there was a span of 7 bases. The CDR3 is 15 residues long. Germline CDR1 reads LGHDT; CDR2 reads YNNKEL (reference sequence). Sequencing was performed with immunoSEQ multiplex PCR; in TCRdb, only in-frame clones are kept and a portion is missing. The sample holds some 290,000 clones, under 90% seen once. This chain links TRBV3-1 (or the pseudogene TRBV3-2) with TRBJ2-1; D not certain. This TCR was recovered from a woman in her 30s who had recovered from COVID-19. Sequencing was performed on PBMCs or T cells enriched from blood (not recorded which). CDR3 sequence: CASSQGLRSYNEQFF. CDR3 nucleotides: TGTGCCAGCAGCCAAGGACTGCGCTCCTACAATGAGCAGTTCTTC.